This T cell receptor beta chain came from a study of T cell responses to AZD1222 COVID-19 vaccine. General study findings and limits: Two AZD1222 doses significantly raised spike-specific TCR breadth and depth over controls. Sampled repertoires all dated from after the peak T cell response. Only a handful of AZD1222 recipients, more than five in all, had baseline seropositivity.

Libraries were prepared by immunoSEQ multiplex PCR; TCRdb keeps only in-frame clonotypes and omits some of them. The data contain 89,000 or so clones, approximately 89% of them seen just once; the ten biggest clones take up around 30%. As for this clone: Its specificity is not known.

This CDR3 contains 17 residues. Germline V lookup: CDR1 MGHRA, CDR2 YSYEKL. After removal of 7 bases from V and 1 base from J, the junction contained 14 bases not matched to a gene. This receptor was taken from an adult who received the AZD1222 COVID-19 vaccine. The specimen comprised peripheral blood, sampled 28 days after the second AZD1222 dose. This chain uses TRBV4-1 with TRBJ2-3; 7 bases are a match to TRBD2. Written as DNA, the CDR3 is TGCGCCAGCACCTTGGGAGGGAGGGCCGTTGGCACAGATACGCAGTATTTT. As protein: CASTLGGRAVGTDTQYF.